A selection of T cell receptor beta chains follows, all from one sample in a study of T cell changes during pregnancy in multiple sclerosis. The assay was immunoSEQ multiplex PCR, and TCRdb's table has in-frame clones only and misses some. The sample has some 24,000 clones, about 87% seen once. The starting material was CD4+ T cells from peripheral blood mononuclear cells, obtained in the second trimester of pregnancy. The receptors originated from a female donor in good health, enrolled as a control in a pregnancy study. CDR3s include the opening cysteine and the closing phenylalanine or tryptophan. D genes are given only for firm matches. Size is stated for part of the rows, as once, few or many counts, or as a class when the clone is expanded.

V gene	D gene	clone size	J gene	CDR3 protein	CDR3 DNA
TRBV7-9	-	-	TRBJ1-2	CASSLVVGRAYYGYTF	TGTGCCAGCAGCTTAGTAGTGGGCAGGGCCTACTATGGCTACACCTTC
TRBV5-1	TRBD1	-	TRBJ2-7	CASSLVRTGGLSYEQYF	TGCGCCAGCAGCTTGGTTCGGACAGGGGGCCTCTCCTACGAGCAGTACTTC
TRBV25-1	-	few	TRBJ1-2	CASSAGAIYGYTF	TGTGCCAGCAGTGCAGGGGCCATCTATGGCTACACCTTC
TRBV5-1	TRBD1	-	TRBJ1-1	CASSLEGQGFTEAFF	TGCGCCAGCAGCTTGGAGGGACAGGGGTTCACTGAAGCTTTCTTT
TRBV28	TRBD2	-	TRBJ2-1	CASSLWELAGGPGEQFF	TGTGCCAGCAGTTTATGGGAACTAGCGGGAGGGCCCGGTGAGCAGTTCTTC
TRBV19	TRBD1	-	TRBJ1-2	CASSPLPVDRGGGYTF	TGTGCCAGTAGCCCATTGCCCGTTGACAGGGGAGGTGGCTACACCTTC
TRBV7-2	-	-	TRBJ1-2	CASSLKVGGYTF	TGTGCCAGCAGCTTAAAAGTCGGTGGCTACACCTTC
TRBV28	-	-	TRBJ2-1	CASSSNWNEQFF	TGTGCCAGCAGTAGTAACTGGAATGAGCAGTTCTTC
TRBV30	TRBD2	-	TRBJ2-2	CAWSVFLAGDLDTGELFF	TGTGCCTGGAGTGTTTTTTTAGCGGGAGATCTCGACACCGGGGAGCTGTTTTTT
TRBV7-2	-	-	TRBJ1-1	CASSLKVGPTEAFF	TGTGCCAGCAGCTTAAAGGTGGGCCCCACTGAAGCTTTCTTT
TRBV28	TRBD2	-	TRBJ2-7	CASSPFLAGDYEQYF	TGTGCCAGCAGCCCATTTCTAGCGGGAGATTACGAGCAGTACTTC
TRBV7-9	-	-	TRBJ2-5	CASGRDLTQYF	TGTGCCAGCGGGCGGGACCTTACCCAGTACTTC
TRBV19	-	-	TRBJ1-1	CASFGALGAFF	TGTGCCAGTTTTGGGGCCCTGGGAGCTTTCTTT
TRBV7-2	-	-	TRBJ2-3	CASSLAGWETLQYF	TGTGCCAGCAGCTTAGCAGGTTGGGAGACACTGCAGTATTTT
TRBV7-3	-	-	TRBJ2-6	CASSPPSSGANVLTF	TGTGCCAGCAGCCCACCGAGCTCTGGGGCCAACGTCCTGACTTTC
TRBV28	-	-	TRBJ1-4	CASSLNSATNEKLFF	TGTGCCAGCAGTTTAAACTCCGCAACTAATGAAAAACTGTTTTTT
TRBV29-1	-	-	TRBJ1-3	CSVRQTGRGLKENTIYF	TGCAGCGTTAGGCAGACCGGCCGGGGTTTAAAGGAAAACACCATATATTTT
TRBV7-3	-	-	TRBJ2-5	CASSTNPWLALKETQYF	TGTGCCAGCAGCACCAACCCTTGGCTAGCGCTGAAAGAGACCCAGTACTTC
TRBV7-9	TRBD1	-	TRBJ2-2	CASSLVTGVGGELFF	TGTGCCAGCAGCCTAGTAACAGGGGTCGGCGGGGAGCTGTTTTTT
TRBV28	-	-	TRBJ1-5	CASSLFGDQPQHF	TGTGCCAGCAGTTTATTCGGGGATCAGCCCCAGCATTTT
TRBV28	-	-	TRBJ2-7	CASSLSQVTYEQYF	TGTGCCAGCAGCCTTTCACAGGTGACCTACGAGCAGTACTTC
TRBV27	-	-	TRBJ1-6	CASSPTRYRVHNSPLHF	TGTGCCAGCAGTCCCACCCGTTACAGGGTCCATAATTCACCCCTCCACTTT
TRBV30	-	-	TRBJ2-7	CAWSYRGWAYEQYF	TGTGCCTGGAGTTATAGAGGCTGGGCCTACGAGCAGTACTTC
TRBV19	-	-	TRBJ1-1	CASSINGANTEAFF	TGTGCCAGTAGTATTAACGGAGCGAACACTGAAGCTTTCTTT
TRBV19	TRBD1	-	TRBJ1-6	CASSPYGTGLSSYNSPLHF	TGTGCCAGTAGTCCGTACGGGACAGGACTGAGCTCCTATAATTCACCCCTCCACTTT
TRBV5-1	TRBD2	-	TRBJ2-1	CASSLTSGNNEQFF	TGCGCCAGCAGCTTGACTAGCGGGAACAATGAGCAGTTCTTC
TRBV15	-	-	TRBJ2-3	CATSRDPGPAADTQYF	TGTGCCACCAGCAGAGATCCGGGTCCAGCGGCAGATACGCAGTATTTT
TRBV29-1	TRBD1	-	TRBJ1-1	CSVASGQGASRAFF	TGCAGCGTTGCCTCTGGACAGGGGGCCTCACGAGCTTTCTTT
TRBV6-6	TRBD2	-	TRBJ2-2	CASSGLRGGTGELFF	TGTGCCAGCAGTGGTCTCCGCGGGGGTACCGGGGAGCTGTTTTTT
TRBV28	TRBD2	medium-sized	TRBJ2-3	CASSSPLGLADTDTQYF	TGTGCCAGCAGTTCTCCACTGGGACTAGCGGACACAGATACGCAGTATTTT
TRBV25-1	TRBD1	-	TRBJ1-1	CASSESRQGLNTEAFF	TGTGCCAGCAGTGAATCCCGACAGGGATTGAACACTGAAGCTTTCTTT
TRBV7-9	TRBD2	-	TRBJ2-1	CASMYRGRDDEQFF	TGTGCCAGCATGTATCGTGGGAGGGATGATGAGCAGTTCTTC
TRBV7-9	-	-	TRBJ1-1	CASSFRQGKTEAFF	TGTGCCAGCAGCTTTCGTCAGGGAAAGACTGAAGCTTTCTTT
TRBV28	TRBD2	-	TRBJ2-7	CASSRTGTSGTYEQYF	TGTGCCAGCAGCCGTACCGGGACTAGCGGTACCTACGAGCAGTACTTC
TRBV6-1	TRBD1	-	TRBJ2-5	CASSDPDRGRETQYF	TGTGCCAGCAGTGACCCCGACAGGGGCCGGGAGACCCAGTACTTC
TRBV27	-	-	TRBJ1-2	CASSPGRGIDGYTF	TGTGCCAGCAGTCCTGGACGGGGAATTGATGGCTACACCTTC
TRBV10-3	TRBD1	-	TRBJ2-1	CAISDRDREGNEQFF	TGTGCCATCAGTGACCGGGACAGGGAGGGCAATGAGCAGTTCTTC
TRBV18	TRBD2	-	TRBJ2-7	CASSPPGGRSYEQYF	TGTGCCAGCTCACCACCAGGCGGGAGATCCTACGAGCAGTACTTC
TRBV4-2	TRBD2	once	TRBJ2-1	CASSQDRREGHNNEQFF	TGTGCCAGCAGCCAAGACAGGAGGGAGGGCCACAACAATGAGCAGTTCTTC
TRBV7-2	-	once	TRBJ1-6	CASSPPTGYNSPLHF	TGTGCCAGCAGCCCCCCAACAGGGTATAATTCACCCCTCCACTTT
TRBV28	TRBD1	-	TRBJ2-1	CASSNDRVVNEQFF	TGTGCCAGCAGTAACGACAGGGTTGTAAATGAGCAGTTCTTC
TRBV5-5	-	-	TRBJ2-1	CASSPGYSSYNEQFF	TGTGCCAGCAGCCCTGGTTATAGCTCCTACAATGAGCAGTTCTTC
TRBV29-1	TRBD1	-	TRBJ1-2	CSVEGGQGSNYGYTF	TGCAGCGTTGAAGGTGGACAGGGGTCTAACTATGGCTACACCTTC
TRBV11-1	TRBD2	once	TRBJ2-3	CASSSGTSGRTDTQYF	TGTGCCAGCAGCTCCGGGACTAGCGGTCGCACAGATACGCAGTATTTT
TRBV9	-	-	TRBJ1-4	CASSGGTLGQEKLFF	TGTGCCAGCAGCGGCGGGACCCTCGGGCAGGAAAAACTGTTTTTT
TRBV7-2	-	-	TRBJ2-7	CASSLDPRYREQYF	TGTGCCAGCAGCTTAGATCCTCGGTACAGGGAGCAGTACTTC
TRBV20-1	-	once	TRBJ1-1	CSAIPYTEAFF	TGCAGTGCTATCCCCTACACTGAAGCTTTCTTT
TRBV6-1	TRBD2	-	TRBJ2-3	CASSDLQRDAQYF	TGTGCCAGCAGTGACCTGCAGCGGGACGCGCAGTATTTT
TRBV5-1	TRBD1	-	TRBJ1-3	CASSGGEGAFGNTIYF	TGCGCCAGCAGCGGTGGCGAGGGGGCGTTCGGAAACACCATATATTTT
TRBV9	-	-	TRBJ1-4	CASSLQTGSGEKLFF	TGTGCCAGCAGCCTCCAAACAGGGAGCGGAGAAAAACTGTTTTTT